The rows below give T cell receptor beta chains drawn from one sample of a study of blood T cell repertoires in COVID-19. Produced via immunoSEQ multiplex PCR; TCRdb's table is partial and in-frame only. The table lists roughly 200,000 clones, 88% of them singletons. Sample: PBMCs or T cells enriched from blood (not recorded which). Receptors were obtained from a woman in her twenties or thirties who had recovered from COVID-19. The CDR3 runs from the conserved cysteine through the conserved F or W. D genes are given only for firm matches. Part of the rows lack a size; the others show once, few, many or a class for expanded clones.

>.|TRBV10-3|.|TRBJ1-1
CAVQGMNTEAFF
TGTGCCGTCCAGGGGATGAACACTGAAGCTTTCTTT
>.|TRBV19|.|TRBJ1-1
CASKLESGRGIRTEAFF
TGTGCCAGTAAGCTGGAATCGGGCAGGGGAATAAGGACTGAAGCTTTCTTT
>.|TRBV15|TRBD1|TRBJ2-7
CATSRDWGRDRAYEQYF
TGTGCCACCAGCAGAGATTGGGGCCGGGACAGGGCCTACGAGCAGTACTTC
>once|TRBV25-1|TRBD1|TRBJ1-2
CASSDQRQGVYGYTF
TGTGCCAGCAGTGACCAACGACAGGGGGTCTATGGCTACACCTTC
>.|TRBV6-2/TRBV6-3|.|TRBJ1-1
CASSPAENTEAFF
TGTGCCAGCAGCCCCGCGGAGAACACTGAAGCTTTCTTT
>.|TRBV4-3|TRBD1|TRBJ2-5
CASSQDGWLGDSQETQYF
TGCGCCAGCAGCCAAGACGGCTGGCTTGGGGACAGCCAAGAGACCCAGTACTTC
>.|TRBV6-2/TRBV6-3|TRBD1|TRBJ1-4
CASSYPWDRRREKLFF
TGTGCCAGCAGTTACCCCTGGGACAGACGGAGAGAAAAACTGTTTTTT
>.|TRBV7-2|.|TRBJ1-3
CASSLATLVSGNTIYF
TGTGCCAGCAGCTTAGCGACGCTAGTCTCTGGAAACACCATATATTTT
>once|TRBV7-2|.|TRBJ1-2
CASSLDGRVVRGYTF
TGTGCCAGCAGCTTAGATGGCAGGGTCGTAAGGGGCTACACCTTC
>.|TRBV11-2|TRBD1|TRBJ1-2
CASSPRTGDDYGYTF
TGTGCCAGCAGCCCGAGGACAGGGGACGACTATGGCTACACCTTC
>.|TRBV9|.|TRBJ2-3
CASSEARSTDTQYF
TGTGCCAGCAGCGAGGCCAGGTCCACAGATACGCAGTATTTT
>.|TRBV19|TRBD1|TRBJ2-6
CASSPDRVPYLSGANVLTF
TGTGCCAGTAGCCCCGACAGGGTCCCTTACCTCTCTGGGGCCAACGTCCTGACTTTC
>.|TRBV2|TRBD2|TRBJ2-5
CASSDGSGGQGTQYF
TGTGCCAGCAGTGATGGAAGCGGGGGGCAGGGGACCCAGTACTTC
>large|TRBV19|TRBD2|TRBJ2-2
CASSITSGGAGELFF
TGTGCCAGTAGTATAACTAGCGGGGGTGCCGGGGAGCTGTTTTTT
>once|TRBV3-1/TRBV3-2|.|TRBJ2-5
CASSILAPQETQYF
TGTGCCAGCAGCATACTAGCCCCGCAAGAGACCCAGTACTTC
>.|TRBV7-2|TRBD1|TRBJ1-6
CASSLARTGFYNSPLHF
TGTGCCAGCAGCTTAGCTAGGACAGGGTTTTATAATTCACCCCTCCACTTT
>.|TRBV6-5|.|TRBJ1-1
CASSYLESGEAFF
TGTGCCAGCAGTTACTTGGAGTCAGGGGAAGCTTTCTTT
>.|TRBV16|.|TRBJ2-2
CASSQGLTGELFF
TGTGCCAGCAGCCAAGGCCTCACCGGGGAGCTGTTTTTT
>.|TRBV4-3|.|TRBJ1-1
CASSPLEGRNTEAFF
TGCGCCAGCAGCCCACTAGAAGGCAGGAACACTGAAGCTTTCTTT
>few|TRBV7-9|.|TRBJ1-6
CASSPGRGSSYNSPLHF
TGTGCCAGCAGCCCCGGTAGGGGGAGCTCCTATAATTCACCCCTCCACTTT
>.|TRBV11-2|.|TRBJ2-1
CASTGVGNEQFF
TGTGCCAGCACCGGGGTAGGCAATGAGCAGTTCTTC
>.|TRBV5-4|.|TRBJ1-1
CASSPRGNLNTEAFF
TGTGCCAGCAGCCCTAGGGGCAATTTGAACACTGAAGCTTTCTTT
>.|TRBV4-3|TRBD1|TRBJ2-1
CASSQEGQGPNEQFF
TGCGCCAGCAGCCAAGAGGGACAGGGGCCCAATGAGCAGTTCTTC
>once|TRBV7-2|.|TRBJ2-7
CASSLVTGYEQYF
TGTGCCAGCAGCTTAGTGACAGGCTACGAGCAGTACTTC
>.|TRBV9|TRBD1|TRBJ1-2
CASSPQGNYGYTF
TGTGCCAGCAGCCCACAGGGGAACTATGGCTACACCTTC
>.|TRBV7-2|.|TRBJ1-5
CASSSAEGRRQPQHF
TGTGCCAGCAGCTCCGCCGAGGGGAGGAGGCAGCCCCAGCATTTT
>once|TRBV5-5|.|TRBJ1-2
CASSLVRPRANYGYTF
TGTGCCAGCAGCTTGGTGCGCCCGAGAGCTAACTATGGCTACACCTTC
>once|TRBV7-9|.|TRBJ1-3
CASSLDYGNSGNTIYF
TGTGCCAGCAGCTTAGATTACGGTAACTCTGGAAACACCATATATTTT
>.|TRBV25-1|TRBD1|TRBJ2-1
CASSGDRADNEQFF
TGTGCCAGCAGTGGGGACAGGGCTGACAATGAGCAGTTCTTC
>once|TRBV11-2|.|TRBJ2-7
CASSSLRGGLWEQYF
TGTGCCAGCAGCTCCCTACGGGGTGGTCTGTGGGAGCAGTACTTC
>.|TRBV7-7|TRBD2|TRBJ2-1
CASSIGAGGPYEQFF
TGTGCCAGCAGCATCGGAGCGGGGGGGCCCTATGAGCAGTTCTTC
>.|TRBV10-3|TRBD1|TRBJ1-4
CAISEGWDRGDEKLFF
TGTGCCATCAGTGAGGGATGGGACAGGGGAGACGAAAAACTGTTTTTT
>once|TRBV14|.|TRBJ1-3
CASSPFSSLSGNTIYF
TGTGCCAGCAGCCCCTTTTCCTCTCTCTCTGGAAACACCATATATTTT
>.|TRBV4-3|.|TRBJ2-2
CASSHRRDTGELFF
TGCGCCAGCAGCCACCGACGGGACACCGGGGAGCTGTTTTTT
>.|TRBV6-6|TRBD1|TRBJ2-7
CASSTPGQGTYEQYF
TGTGCCAGCAGCACGCCGGGACAGGGGACCTACGAGCAGTACTTC